This T cell receptor beta chain was captured in a study of blood T cell repertoires in COVID-19. TCRdb keeps only in-frame clones here, not all; method: immunoSEQ multiplex PCR. The sample includes around 81,000 clones, 85% of them seen just once. Sequencing input: peripheral blood. This clonotype was sampled from a man in his fifties or sixties with acute or convalescent COVID-19.

This CDR3 reads CASSLTGGGSYNEQFF. DNA for the CDR3: TGTGCCAGCAGCTTGACAGGGGGGGGCTCCTACAATGAGCAGTTCTTC. The rearrangement joins TRBV7-2 to TRBJ2-1; 9 bases agree with TRBD1. Germline V gives CDR1 SGHTA, CDR2 FQGNSA. The CDR3 spans 16 residues. V dropped 3 bases and J dropped 0; count of bases not matched to a gene: 3.